The 7 T cell receptor beta chains given below trace back to one sample, sequenced in a study of resident and recirculating memory T cells in vitiligo. Assay used: immunoSEQ multiplex PCR; TCRdb lists only in-frame clones, some missing. The data contain tens of thousands of clones, about 90% of them singletons. Sequencing used blood. The receptors stem from a male donor with vitiligo.

The chain carries TRBV28 and TRBJ1-5; 10 bases agree with TRBD1. Unmatched junction bases numbered 18, after V lost 7 bases and J lost 3 bases. The germline CDR1 and CDR2 sequences are MDHEN and SYDVKM. This CDR3 has 19 residues. The CDR3 sequence: CASTRGTGAIWELNQPQHF. The CDR3, as DNA: TGTGCCAGCACCCGAGGGACAGGGGCAATTTGGGAACTCAATCAGCCCCAGCATTTT.

In DNA form, the CDR3 reads TGTGCCACCCGGGGGGGGTGGAGTGAAAAACTGTTTTTT. Its protein product is CATRGGWSEKLFF. This chain joins TRBV19 and TRBJ1-4; perhaps TRBD1 as D (5 bases). Trimming stripped 10 bases from V and 7 bases from J, with 16 bases between. Germline V gene lookup returns CDR1 LNHDA and CDR2 SQIVND (reference sequence). This CDR3 is 13 amino acids long. Using reference TRBV19 and TRBJ1-4 for the parts outside the CDR3, the full variable domain is DGGITQSPKYLFRKEGQNVTLSCEQNLNHDAMYWYRQDPGQGLRLIYYSQIVNDFQKGDIAEGYSVSREKKESFPLTVTSAQKNPTAFYLCATRGGWSEKLFFGSGTQLSVL.

The CDR3 DNA is TGTGCCAGCAGCCTACGGACAGGGAACACTGAAGCTTTCTTT. Translation gives CASSLRTGNTEAFF. The chain couples TRBV11-2 to TRBJ1-1, with 7 nucleotides matching TRBD1. The trim removed 5 bases at V and 1 base at J, leaving 4 bases unmatched. Germline V lookup: CDR1 SGHAT, CDR2 FQNNGV. This CDR3 contains 14 residues.

The rearrangement joins TRBV4-2 to TRBJ2-3, with a weak D call TRBD2 (6 bases). The CDR3 has 16 amino acids. V was clipped by 2 bases and J by 0 bases, with 12 bases between them. CDR1 and CDR2 from the germline V gene are LGHNA and YNFKEQ. DNA of the CDR3: TGTGCCAGCAGCCAACGGACGGGGGTGAGCACAGATACGCAGTATTTT. As protein: CASSQRTGVSTDTQYF.

The chain uses TRBV7-9 and TRBJ2-7; TRBD1 matches at 9 bases. CDR1 and CDR2 (germline): SEHNR, FQNEAQ (reference sequence). This CDR3 contains 14 residues. With V trimmed by 5 bases and J by 1 base, 3 bases remained unmatched. CDR3: CASSEQGASYEQYF. CDR3 nucleotide sequence: TGTGCCAGCAGCGAACAGGGGGCGTCCTACGAGCAGTACTTC.

V usage is TRBV28 and J usage is TRBJ1-5; the match to TRBD1 covers 7 bases. The germline V gene encodes CDR1 MDHEN and CDR2 SYDVKM. This CDR3 is built from 15 residues. Losses at the gene ends were 3 bases for V and 10 bases for J; bases not matched to a gene: 12. CDR3 nucleotide sequence: TGTGCCAGCAGTTTGAGACAGGGTCCCTCGAGACCCCAGCATTTT. As protein: CASSLRQGPSRPQHF.

This chain connects TRBV5-1 to TRBJ2-2; 7 nucleotides match TRBD2. The CDR3 consists of 13 residues. The ends lost 7 bases at V and 1 base at J; junction bases unmatched: 1. Germline V gene data show CDR1 as SGHRS and CDR2 as YFSETQ. The CDR3 DNA follows: TGCGCCAGCGGCGGGGGGAACACCGGGGAGCTGTTTTTT. It translates to CASGGGNTGELFF.